This T cell receptor (beta chain) was sequenced in a study of tumor-infiltrating lymphocytes in oesophageal squamous cell carcinoma. MiXCR was run by TCRdb on the PCR reads, yielding one entry per CDR3 protein. Among over 10,000 distinct CDR3 sequences, approximately 50% were seen once, and the ten largest hold roughly 13%. Germline values: CDR1 SEHNR, CDR2 FQNEAQ (reference sequence). J gave up 3 bases and V 2 bases, and 7 bases lay outside the gene matches. This CDR3 comprises 16 residues. This clonotype was seen just once. The material sequenced was normal esophageal tissue next to the tumor. The chain carries TRBV7-9 and TRBJ2-7; 10 bases line up with TRBD2. This TCR came from a male donor with esophageal squamous cell carcinoma. DNA of the CDR3: TGTGCCAGCAGCTTATCTAGCGGGAGAGGTAGCTACGAGCAGTACTTC. It specifies CASSLSSGRGSYEQYF.